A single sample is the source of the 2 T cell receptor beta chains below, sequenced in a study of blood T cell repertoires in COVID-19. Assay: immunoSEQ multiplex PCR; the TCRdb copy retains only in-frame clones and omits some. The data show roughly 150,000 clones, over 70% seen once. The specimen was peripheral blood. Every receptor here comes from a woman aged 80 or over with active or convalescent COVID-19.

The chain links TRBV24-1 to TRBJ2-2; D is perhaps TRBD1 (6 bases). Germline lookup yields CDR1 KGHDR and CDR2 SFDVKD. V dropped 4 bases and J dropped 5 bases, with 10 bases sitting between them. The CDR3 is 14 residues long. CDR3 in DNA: TGTGCCACCAGTGACTATACAGGGACCGGGGAGCTGTTTTTT. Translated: CATSDYTGTGELFF.

The DNA of the CDR3 is TGTGCCAGTAGTCCCCGGACAGGGGCTACTAACTATGGCTACACCTTC. Translation: CASSPRTGATNYGYTF. The gene calls are TRBV19 and TRBJ1-2, with 9 bases that match TRBD1. This CDR3 region has 16 residues. CDR1 LNHDA and CDR2 SQIVND come from the germline V gene (reference sequence). The V segment lost 5 bases and the J segment 0 bases; nucleotides outside the gene matches: 7.